The source of this T cell receptor beta chain is a study of Ad26.COV2.S vaccination and SARS-CoV-2 variants. Profiling relied on immunoSEQ multiplex PCR, and the TCRdb table lists in-frame clones only, not all of them. The table includes 180,000 or so clones, approximately 90% detected once. This sequence originates from a human donor who had recovered from COVID-19. Sequences were derived from peripheral blood, sampled after recovery from COVID-19.

The chain's CDR3 is CASSLGQPYGYTF. The CDR3 bases are TGTGCCAGCAGCTTGGGGCAGCCCTATGGCTACACCTTC. This chain uses TRBV7-8 with TRBJ1-2, with a possible D match to TRBD1 (5 bases). This CDR3 has 13 amino acids. Germline CDR1 is SGHVS and CDR2 is FQNEAQ. V was clipped by 3 bases and J by 4 bases, with 9 bases between them.